The present TCR beta chain was sequenced within a study of identical twins. TCRdb fed the 5' RACE reads into MiXCR, producing one record per CDR3 protein. The sample includes 700,000 or so distinct CDR3 sequences, around 8.3% of them seen just once. CDR1 is LGHNA, CDR2 YNFKEQ, per germline. Trimming at V came to 0 bases and at J to 2 bases, leaving 4 bases not matched to a gene. The CDR3 extends over 17 amino acids. These data were also filed under a second study, of yellow fever vaccine responses in identical twins.

Material for sequencing was PBMCs. The clonotype was recovered from a young woman in good health. The V and J genes are TRBV4-2 and TRBJ2-7; 13 nucleotides agree with TRBD2. The CDR3 region is CASSQELGLAGAYEQYF. The CDR3 coding sequence is TGTGCCAGCAGCCAAGAACTAGGACTAGCGGGGGCCTACGAGCAGTACTTC.